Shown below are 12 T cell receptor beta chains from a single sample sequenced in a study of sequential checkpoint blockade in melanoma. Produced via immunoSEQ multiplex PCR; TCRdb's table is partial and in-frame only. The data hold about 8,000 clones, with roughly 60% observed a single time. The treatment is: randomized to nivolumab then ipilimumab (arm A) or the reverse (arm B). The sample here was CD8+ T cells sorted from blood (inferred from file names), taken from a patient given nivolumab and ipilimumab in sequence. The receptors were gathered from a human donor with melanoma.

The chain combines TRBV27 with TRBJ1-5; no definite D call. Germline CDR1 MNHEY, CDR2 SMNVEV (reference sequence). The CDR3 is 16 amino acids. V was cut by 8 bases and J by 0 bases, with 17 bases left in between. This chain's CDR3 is CASSLIGGVSNQPQHF. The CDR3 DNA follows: TGTGCCAGCTCCCTAATAGGCGGAGTTAGCAATCAGCCCCAGCATTTT.

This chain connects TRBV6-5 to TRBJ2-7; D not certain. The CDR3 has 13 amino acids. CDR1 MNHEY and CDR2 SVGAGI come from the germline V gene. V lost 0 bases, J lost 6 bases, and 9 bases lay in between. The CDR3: CASSYSSRSEQYF. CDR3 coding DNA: TGTGCCAGCAGTTACTCGAGTCGGTCCGAGCAGTACTTC.

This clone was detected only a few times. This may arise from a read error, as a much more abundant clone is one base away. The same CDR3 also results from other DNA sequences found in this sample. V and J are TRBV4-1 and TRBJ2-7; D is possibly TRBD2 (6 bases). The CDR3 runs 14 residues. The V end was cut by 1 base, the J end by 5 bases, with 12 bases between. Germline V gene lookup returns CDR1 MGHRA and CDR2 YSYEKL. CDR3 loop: CASSQVSGPNEQYF. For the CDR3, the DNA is TGCGCCAGCAGCCAAGTTAGCGGACCTAACGAGCAGTACTTC.

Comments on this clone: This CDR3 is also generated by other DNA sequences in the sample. DNA of the CDR3: TGCGCCAGCAGCAAGGGACAGGGTGACTATGGCTACACCTTC. Residues: CASSKGQGDYGYTF. This rearrangement joins TRBV5-1 to TRBJ1-2; TRBD1 aligns across 9 bases. V shed 4 bases, J shed 3 bases, and the junction held 4 bases outside the gene matches. The CDR3 loop spans 14 amino acids. The V gene's germline CDR1 is SGHRS and CDR2 YFSETQ.

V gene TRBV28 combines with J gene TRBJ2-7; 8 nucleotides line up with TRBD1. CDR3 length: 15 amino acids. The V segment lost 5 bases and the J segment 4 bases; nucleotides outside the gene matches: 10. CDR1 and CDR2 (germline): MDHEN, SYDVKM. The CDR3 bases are TGTGCCAGCAGTCACAGACCGGGACAGGCATACGAGCAGTACTTC. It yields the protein CASSHRPGQAYEQYF.

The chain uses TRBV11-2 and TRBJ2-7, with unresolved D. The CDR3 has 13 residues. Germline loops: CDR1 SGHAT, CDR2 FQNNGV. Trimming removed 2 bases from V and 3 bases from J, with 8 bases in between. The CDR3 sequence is CASSLNRIYEQYF. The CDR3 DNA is TGTGCCAGCAGCTTAAACAGAATCTACGAGCAGTACTTC.

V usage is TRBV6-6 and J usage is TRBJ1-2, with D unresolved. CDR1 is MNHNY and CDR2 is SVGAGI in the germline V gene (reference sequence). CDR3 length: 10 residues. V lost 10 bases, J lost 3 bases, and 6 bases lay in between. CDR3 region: CATVDYGYTF. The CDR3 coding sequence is TGTGCCACGGTCGACTATGGCTACACCTTC.

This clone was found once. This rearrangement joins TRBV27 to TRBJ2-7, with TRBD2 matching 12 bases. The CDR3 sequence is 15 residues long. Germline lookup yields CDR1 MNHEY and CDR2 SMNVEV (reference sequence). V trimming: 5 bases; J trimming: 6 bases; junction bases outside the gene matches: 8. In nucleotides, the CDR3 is TGTGCCAGCAGTGGGCGGACTAGCGGGAACGGCGAGCAGTACTTC. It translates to CASSGRTSGNGEQYF.

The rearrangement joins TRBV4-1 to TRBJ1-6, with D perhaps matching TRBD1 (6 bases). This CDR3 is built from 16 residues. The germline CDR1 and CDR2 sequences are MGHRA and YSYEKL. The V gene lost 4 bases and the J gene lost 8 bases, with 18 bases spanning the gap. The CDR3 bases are TGCGCCAGCAGCCCTCCAGCGGGGGGCTGGGATTCACCCCTCCACTTT. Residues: CASSPPAGGWDSPLHF.

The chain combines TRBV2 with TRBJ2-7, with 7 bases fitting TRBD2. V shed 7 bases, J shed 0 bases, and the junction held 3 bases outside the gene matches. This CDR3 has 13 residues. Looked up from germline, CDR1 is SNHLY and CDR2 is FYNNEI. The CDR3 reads CASTLADSYEQYF. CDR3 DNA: TGTGCCAGCACCCTAGCGGACTCCTACGAGCAGTACTTC.

Here the CDR3 DNA reads TGCGCCAGCAGCCTGACTCGGGACATACATAGCAATCAGCCCCAGCATTTT. This translates into CASSLTRDIHSNQPQHF. The chain carries TRBV4-3 and TRBJ1-5; possibly TRBD1 for D (6 bases). The CDR3 totals 17 residues. Trimming left V 4 bases short and J 0 bases short, with 16 bases between. Looked up from germline, CDR1 is LGHNA and CDR2 is YSLEER.

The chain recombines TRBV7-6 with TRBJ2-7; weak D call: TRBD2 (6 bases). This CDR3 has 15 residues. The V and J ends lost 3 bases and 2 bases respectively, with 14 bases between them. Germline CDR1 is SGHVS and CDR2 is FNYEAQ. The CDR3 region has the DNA TGTGCCAGCAGCTTCTCCCCGGGAGAAACCTACGAGCAGTACTTC. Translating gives CASSFSPGETYEQYF.